One sample yielded the 23 T cell receptor beta chains listed below, sequenced in a study of brain T cells in children with intractable seizures. The table came from immunoSEQ multiplex PCR; TCRdb's copy has only in-frame clones and leaves some out. The data hold roughly 23,000 clones, with around 94% observed a single time. Sequenced here: peripheral blood, sampled at surgery. These TCRs come from a boy under 18 with focal cortical dysplasia and intractable seizures.

This chain connects TRBV5-6 to TRBJ1-6; D unresolved. CDR3 length: 17 amino acids. The ends were cut back, 2 bases at V and 0 bases at J, with 12 bases in the middle. Germline V gene lookup returns CDR1 SGHDT and CDR2 YYEEEE. Here the CDR3 DNA reads TGTGCCAGCAGCTTCCGCCCGGGCAGCTCCTATAATTCACCCCTCCACTTT. Translation gives CASSFRPGSSYNSPLHF.

The genes are TRBV1 and TRBJ1-5. TRBV1 corresponds to a pseudogene. This CDR3 is built from 16 residues. CDR3 nucleotide sequence: TGCACCAGCAGCATAAGAGTGTGGTCAAGCAATCAGCCCCAGCATTTT. Translation gives CTSSIRVWSSNQPQHF.

The V gene is TRBV3-1 (or the pseudogene TRBV3-2), the J gene TRBJ2-1; 11 bases align to TRBD2. The CDR3 totals 17 residues. The germline V gene has CDR1 LGHDT and CDR2 YNNKEL (reference sequence). J was trimmed by 9 bases and V by 0 bases; bases with no gene match: 10. The CDR3 region has the DNA TGTGCCAGCAGCCAAGAGGGTAGCGGGAGGGCGTACGTTGAGCAGTTCTTC. Encoded protein: CASSQEGSGRAYVEQFF.

The chain links TRBV24-1 to TRBJ2-5; D gene uncertain. The V and J ends lost 6 bases and 5 bases respectively, with 15 bases between them. From germline, CDR1 is KGHDR and CDR2 SFDVKD. The CDR3 totals 14 residues. The CDR3 DNA follows: TGTGCCACCAGTCCCCGAGTGGGCCTGGAGACCCAGTACTTC. It specifies CATSPRVGLETQYF.

This chain links TRBV7-8 with TRBJ1-5; maybe TRBD1 (6 bases). The CDR3 contains 14 residues. Germline V gene lookup returns CDR1 SGHVS and CDR2 FQNEAQ. The V end lost 5 bases, the J end lost 5 bases, and 13 bases lay between the germline ends. The CDR3 protein is CASSVREGDQPQHF. DNA of the CDR3: TGTGCCAGCAGCGTTCGGGAGGGGGATCAGCCCCAGCATTTT.

V usage is TRBV5-1 and J usage is TRBJ2-3, with 12 bases matching TRBD2. Per the germline V gene, CDR1 is SGHRS and CDR2 is YFSETQ. The CDR3 sequence is 16 residues long. The ends lost 4 bases at V and 6 bases at J; junction bases unmatched: 9. The CDR3 region is CASSQPGLAGPDTQYF. The CDR3 DNA sequence: TGCGCCAGCAGCCAACCGGGACTAGCGGGCCCCGATACGCAGTATTTT.

This chain uses TRBV5-1 with TRBJ2-7, with a possible D match to TRBD2 (6 bases). The CDR3 has 15 amino acids. CDR1 and CDR2 (germline): SGHRS, YFSETQ. V was trimmed by 0 bases and J by 6 bases, leaving 16 bases between them. The DNA of the CDR3 is TGCGCCAGCAGCTTGGTGGCGGGGAGAACTCTCGAGCAGTACTTC. This codes for CASSLVAGRTLEQYF. Based on the CDR3 plus reference TRBV5-1 and TRBJ2-7, the full variable domain is KAGVTQTPRYLIKTRGQQVTLSCSPISGHRSVSWYQQTPGQGLQFLFEYFSETQRNKGNFPGRFSGRQFSNSRSEMNVSTLELGDSALYLCASSLVAGRTLEQYFGPGTRLTVT.

J is TRBJ1-6 and V is TRBV12-2; TRBD1 is taken as the D call from the table, unchecked against the DNA. TRBV12-2 is a documented pseudogene. The CDR3 consists of 17 residues. CDR3 loop: CASRLVPGQKRNSPLHF. The CDR3 bases are TGTGCAAGTCGCTTAGTACCGGGACAGAAAAGGAATTCACCCCTCCACTTT.

This rearrangement joins TRBV3-1 (or the pseudogene TRBV3-2) to TRBJ1-3; D is unclear. Germline V gene sequence: CDR1 LGHDT, CDR2 YNNKEL (reference sequence). This CDR3 has 15 residues. Trimming took 3 bases from V and 5 from J, leaving 14 bases between them. The CDR3 DNA is TGTGCCAGCAGCCAGACAAGAACGGCTAGAAACACCATATATTTT. Its protein product is CASSQTRTARNTIYF.

This chain joins TRBV28 and TRBJ2-1; possibly TRBD2 for D (5 bases). Germline values: CDR1 MDHEN, CDR2 SYDVKM. V gave up 7 bases and J gave up 4 bases, with 14 bases separating them. This CDR3 spans 14 amino acids. CDR3 region: CASIPGGIYNEQFF. CDR3 bases: TGTGCCAGCATACCAGGAGGAATTTACAATGAGCAGTTCTTC.

CDR3 amino acids: CASSPGTRNTEAFF. The DNA of the CDR3 is TGTGCCAGCTCACCGGGGACAAGGAACACTGAAGCTTTCTTT. This chain links TRBV18 with TRBJ1-1, with TRBD1 as a possible D gene (6 bases). Germline CDR1 is KGHSH and CDR2 is LQKENI. The CDR3 contains 14 residues. The germline V and J ends were trimmed by 3 bases and 1 base, with 9 bases remaining between them.

The V call is TRBV6-5, the J call TRBJ2-7; TRBD1 aligns across 7 bases. Germline V gene data show CDR1 as MNHEY and CDR2 as SVGAGI. J lost 3 bases, V lost 5 bases, and 7 bases had no gene match. The CDR3 has 14 amino acids. CDR3 coding DNA: TGTGCCAGCAGTAAACGGACAGGTTTCTACGAGCAGTACTTC. Translating gives CASSKRTGFYEQYF.

This clone was picked up one time. CDR3 region: CASSTGWDSYNSPLHF. The CDR3, as DNA: TGTGCCAGTAGTACAGGGTGGGACTCCTATAATTCACCCCTCCACTTT. This chain uses TRBV19 with TRBJ1-6; perhaps TRBD1 as D (5 bases). Looked up from germline, CDR1 is LNHDA and CDR2 is SQIVND (reference sequence). CDR3 length: 16 amino acids. V shed 4 bases and J shed 0 bases, with 10 bases lying between them.

The rearrangement uses TRBV7-6 and TRBJ2-3; tentatively, D is TRBD1 (6 bases). CDR1 SGHVS and CDR2 FNYEAQ come from the germline V gene. The CDR3 contains 16 residues. Between the trimmed V and J ends, which lost 5 bases and 2 bases, there was a span of 17 bases. In DNA, the CDR3 is TGTGCCAGCAGCGCTAGGGGGAACAGGGTCACAGATACGCAGTATTTT. Its translation is CASSARGNRVTDTQYF.

The chain has TRBV30 and TRBJ1-6; TRBD1 aligns across 8 bases. Germline V gene sequence: CDR1 GTSNPN, CDR2 SVGIG (reference sequence). The length of the CDR3 is 15 residues. With V trimmed by 0 bases and J by 5 bases, 3 bases remained unmatched. The CDR3 spells CAWSVETGDNSPLHF. DNA of the CDR3: TGTGCCTGGAGTGTCGAGACAGGGGATAATTCACCCCTCCACTTT.

V is TRBV30 and J is TRBJ1-5, with D unclear. In germline, CDR1 is GTSNPN, CDR2 SVGIG (reference sequence). The CDR3 consists of 14 residues. V lost 2 bases, J lost 5 bases, and 13 bases lay in between. CDR3: CAWSPGFGDQPQHF. DNA of the CDR3: TGTGCCTGGAGTCCCGGTTTTGGGGATCAGCCCCAGCATTTT.

The chain employs TRBV18 and TRBJ1-4; D ambiguous. V lost 3 bases and J lost 4, with 9 bases in between. Germline V gene lookup returns CDR1 KGHSH and CDR2 LQKENI. The length of the CDR3 is 14 residues. The CDR3 reads CASSPTQLNEKLFF. CDR3 DNA sequence: TGTGCCAGCTCACCTACACAGCTTAATGAAAAACTGTTTTTT.

The V gene is TRBV28, the J gene TRBJ2-2; TRBD1 might be the D (6 bases). The V gene's germline CDR1 is MDHEN and CDR2 SYDVKM. This CDR3 contains 14 residues. The V end lost 4 bases, the J end lost 8 bases, and 14 bases lay between the germline ends. CDR3 amino acids: CASSWPGQKGELFF. In nucleotides, the CDR3 is TGTGCCAGCAGTTGGCCCGGACAGAAAGGGGAGCTGTTTTTT.

The chain links TRBV11-3 to TRBJ1-5; possible D gene TRBD1, 6 bases. This CDR3 has 16 residues. The germline gives CDR1 SGHNT, CDR2 YENEEA. V was clipped by 2 bases and J by 2 bases, with 13 bases between them. CDR3 in DNA: TGTGCCAGCAGCTTAAGGGGGAGGGGATGCAATCAGCCCCAGCATTTT. Protein sequence: CASSLRGRGCNQPQHF.

The V and J genes are TRBV6-1 and TRBJ2-7; 10 positions match TRBD1. Germline V gives CDR1 MNHNS, CDR2 SASEGT. V lost 1 base to trimming and J lost 0 bases; unmatched junction nucleotides: 0. The CDR3 has 15 residues. Written as DNA, the CDR3 is TGTGCCAGCAGTGAAGGGACAGGGGGCTCCTACGAGCAGTACGTC. It specifies CASSEGTGGSYEQYV.

The V and J genes are TRBV18 and TRBJ1-1; D is unclear. The CDR3 length is 14 residues. The V and J ends lost 0 bases and 1 base respectively, with 6 bases between them. CDR1 is KGHSH and CDR2 is LQKENI in the germline V gene. CDR3 amino acids: CASSPPGRNTEAFF. Here the CDR3 DNA reads TGTGCCAGCTCACCACCGGGCAGGAACACTGAAGCTTTCTTT.

The chain combines TRBV9 with TRBJ1-1; D is uncertain. The CDR3 is 13 residues long. Germline CDR1 reads SGDLS; CDR2 reads YYNGEE. The V end was cut by 5 bases, the J end by 5 bases, with 13 bases between. The CDR3 protein is CASSPGYGTEAFF. CDR3 coding DNA: TGTGCCAGCAGTCCGGGGTACGGGACTGAAGCTTTCTTT.

This sequence joins TRBV15 and TRBJ2-3; 11 bases line up with TRBD1. J was trimmed by 1 base and V by 1 base; bases with no gene match: 10. This CDR3 region has 19 residues. CDR1 and CDR2 from the germline V gene are LNHNV and YYDKDF (reference sequence). The DNA of the CDR3 is TGTGCCACCAGCAGAGGGACAGGGGGCGGTAGCTTCGGCACAGATACGCAGTATTTT. Protein product: CATSRGTGGGSFGTDTQYF.